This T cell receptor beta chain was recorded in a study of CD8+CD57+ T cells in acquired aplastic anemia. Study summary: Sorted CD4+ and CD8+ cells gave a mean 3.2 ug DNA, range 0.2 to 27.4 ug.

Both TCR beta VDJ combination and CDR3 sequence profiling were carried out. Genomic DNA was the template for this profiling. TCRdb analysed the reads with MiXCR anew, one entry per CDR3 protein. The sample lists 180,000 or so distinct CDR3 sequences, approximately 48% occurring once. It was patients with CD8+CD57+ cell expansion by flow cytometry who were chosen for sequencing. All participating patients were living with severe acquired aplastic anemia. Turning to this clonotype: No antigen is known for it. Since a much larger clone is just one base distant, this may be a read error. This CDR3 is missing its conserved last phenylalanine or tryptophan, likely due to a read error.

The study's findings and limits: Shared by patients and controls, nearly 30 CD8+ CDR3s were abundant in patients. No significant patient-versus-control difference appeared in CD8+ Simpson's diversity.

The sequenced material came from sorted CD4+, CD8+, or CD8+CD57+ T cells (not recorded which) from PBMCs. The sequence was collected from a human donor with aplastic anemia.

In DNA, the CDR3 is TGTGCCAGCAGTTACCAGCTCTCTGGAAACACCATATATCTT. Its protein product is CASSYQLSGNTIYL. The chain employs TRBV2 and TRBJ1-3; D ambiguous. Trimming took 5 bases from V and 0 from J, leaving 8 bases between them. The CDR3 loop spans 14 amino acids. Germline V CDR1 and CDR2: SNHLY, FYNNEI.